This TCR beta chain stems from a study of tumor-infiltrating lymphocytes in primary liver carcinoma. Study context: The number of productive TCRbeta reads per sample ranged from roughly 3.65 to 7.5 million and was similar across tissue types.

To note about this clonotype: Likely a read error: the CDR3 ends without its conserved phenylalanine or tryptophan.

Between 20 and 30 mg of unsorted bulk tissue served as the source from which RNA and DNA were co-extracted. With around 450 ng total RNA as template and a constant-region primer, TCR beta cDNA was made. Three nested multiplex PCR rounds, a slightly modified ARM-PCR, produced the libraries for TCR beta. TCRdb processed the multiplex PCR reads anew with MiXCR; each CDR3 protein has one entry. The sample includes around 79,000 distinct CDR3 sequences, roughly 71% of them seen just once. The specimen was tumor-adjacent normal liver tissue. This TCR derives from a man aged 35-49 years with primary liver carcinoma and hepatitis B virus infection.

The CDR3 nucleotides read TGCGACAGCAGCCAATACAGGGACCCCTATGGCTACACCCTC. This translates into CDSSQYRDPYGYTL. The V gene is TRBV4-1, the J gene TRBJ1-2; weak D call: TRBD1 (6 bases). The CDR3 is made up of 14 amino acids. Germline loops: CDR1 MGHRA, CDR2 YSYEKL.